These 20 T cell receptor beta chains share one sample of origin, sequenced in a study of blood T cell repertoires in COVID-19. This table comes from immunoSEQ multiplex PCR, and its TCRdb copy is limited to in-frame clones, with some not included. The repertoire holds 230,000 or so clones, with more than 65% as singletons. The sample consisted of peripheral blood. The receptors come from a woman aged 40-49 years who had recovered from COVID-19.

J is TRBJ2-1 and V is TRBV24-1; 11 positions agree with TRBD1. The CDR3 covers 15 residues. The germline V gene has CDR1 KGHDR and CDR2 SFDVKD. Trimming removed 5 bases from V and 8 bases from J; junction bases left unmatched: 7. The CDR3 DNA reads as TGTGCCACCAGTGGTGGGACAGGGGGTATGGATGAGCAGTTCTTC. Encoded protein: CATSGGTGGMDEQFF.

This chain connects TRBV28 to TRBJ1-4; 8 bases are shared with TRBD1. This CDR3 has 16 amino acids. J gave up 8 bases and V 2 bases, and 10 bases lay outside the gene matches. Germline-derived CDR1 and CDR2 are MDHEN and SYDVKM. Here the CDR3 reads CASSLPDRGDNEKLFF. The DNA for the CDR3 is TGTGCCAGCAGTTTACCCGACAGGGGTGATAACGAAAAACTGTTTTTT. The whole variable domain, remainder taken from reference TRBV28 and TRBJ1-4, is DVKVTQSSRYLVKRTGEKVFLECVQDMDHENMFWYRQDPGLGLRLIYFSYDVKMKEKGDIPEGYSVSREKKERFSLILESASTNQTSMYLCASSLPDRGDNEKLFFGSGTQLSVL.

This chain links TRBV3-1 (or the pseudogene TRBV3-2) with TRBJ2-5; TRBD2 aligns across 8 bases. The germline CDR1 and CDR2 sequences are LGHDT and YNNKEL (reference sequence). CDR3 length: 16 residues. Losses at the gene ends were 2 bases for V and 5 bases for J; bases not matched to a gene: 10. The CDR3 reads CASSQPDGGAWETQYF. In nucleotides, the CDR3 is TGTGCCAGCAGCCAACCAGACGGGGGGGCGTGGGAGACCCAGTACTTC.

J is TRBJ2-7 and V is TRBV7-3; D gene uncertain. From germline, CDR1 is SGHTA and CDR2 FQGTGA. This CDR3 is built from 14 residues. V was clipped by 2 bases and J by 7 bases, with 15 bases between them. CDR3 sequence (DNA): TGTGCCAGCAGCTTATCGGCAGGCTCTGGGGAGCAGTACTTC. Encoded protein: CASSLSAGSGEQYF.

This chain joins TRBV25-1 and TRBJ1-2; tentatively, D is TRBD1 (5 bases). V lost 8 bases and J lost 4, with 14 bases in between. Germline values: CDR1 MGHDK, CDR2 SYGVNS. The CDR3 covers 13 residues. The CDR3 is CASGGGWSYGYTF. The CDR3 nucleotides read TGTGCCAGCGGGGGAGGTTGGAGCTATGGCTACACCTTC.

This clone was seen once. V usage is TRBV27 and J usage is TRBJ2-7; a possible D gene is TRBD2 (6 bases). Germline loops: CDR1 MNHEY, CDR2 SMNVEV (reference sequence). This CDR3 is built from 15 residues. The germline V and J ends were trimmed by 3 bases and 4 bases, with 16 bases remaining between them. CDR3 DNA sequence: TGTGCCAGCAGTTTCCCCCCCACTAGCAGGTACGAGCAGTACTTC. Translated, it gives CASSFPPTSRYEQYF.

The gene calls are TRBV19 and TRBJ1-2, with TRBD1 matching 8 bases. The ends lost 4 bases at V and 2 bases at J; junction bases unmatched: 3. There are 14 residues in the CDR3. Germline V gene sequence: CDR1 LNHDA, CDR2 SQIVND (reference sequence). The CDR3 sequence: CASSTGGLNYGYTF. The CDR3 DNA sequence: TGTGCCAGTAGTACAGGGGGCCTCAACTATGGCTACACCTTC.

This chain uses TRBV4-3 with TRBJ1-2; TRBD1 is a possible D gene (6 bases). The CDR3 contains 15 residues. Trimming stripped 2 bases from V and 8 bases from J, with 18 bases between. Germline assignment: CDR1 LGHNA and CDR2 YSLEER. DNA of the CDR3: TGCGCCAGCAGCCAACCGGGACACATCTCGGAAGGCTACACCTTC. This codes for CASSQPGHISEGYTF.

The J gene is TRBJ2-5, the V gene TRBV29-1; 7 nucleotides agree with TRBD1. The CDR3 totals 13 residues. Germline CDR1 is SQVTM and CDR2 is ANQGSEA. Trimming cost V 7 bases and J 7 bases; bases outside gene matches: 12. CDR3 nucleotide sequence: TGCAGCGCCGCCGCAGGGGGTAGTGGGACCCAGTACTTC. Protein product: CSAAAGGSGTQYF.

This clone showed up just a few times. The V and J genes are TRBV18 and TRBJ1-6, with TRBD1 matching over 8 bases. CDR3 length: 15 residues. Germline V gene data show CDR1 as KGHSH and CDR2 as LQKENI. V was pared by 6 bases and J by 7 bases, with 8 bases of the junction left unmatched. DNA of the CDR3: TGTGCCAGCTCGCCCAACAGGGGGGACAATTCACCCCTCCACTTT. Its translation: CASSPNRGDNSPLHF.

V and J are TRBV19 and TRBJ2-3; maybe TRBD1 (6 bases). The CDR3 length is 14 residues. V gave up 9 bases and J gave up 1 base, with 14 bases separating them. Per the germline V gene, CDR1 is LNHDA and CDR2 is SQIVND (reference sequence). The CDR3 region is CASSRDTRTDTQYF. Written as DNA, the CDR3 is TGTGCCAGCTCTCGGGACACCCGCACAGATACGCAGTATTTT.

CDR3 amino acids: CASSLSPTTGYTIGQYF. CDR3 nucleotide sequence: TGTGCCAGCAGTTTATCTCCGACGACAGGGTATACGATCGGGCAGTACTTC. This chain links TRBV27 with TRBJ2-7, with 7 bases matching TRBD1. Germline V gives CDR1 MNHEY, CDR2 SMNVEV (reference sequence). The trim removed 0 bases at V and 9 bases at J, leaving 17 bases unmatched. The CDR3 spans 17 residues.

CDR3 loop: CASSQTGGEAFF. The CDR3 bases are TGTGCCAGCTCACAGACAGGCGGGGAAGCTTTCTTT. This chain uses TRBV18 with TRBJ1-1; maybe TRBD1 (6 bases). Deletions cut 4 bases from V and 8 bases from J, with 11 bases between. There are 12 residues in the CDR3. Germline-derived CDR1 and CDR2 are KGHSH and LQKENI.

The V and J genes are TRBV6-2 or TRBV6-3 and TRBJ2-5; no definite D call. Germline CDR1 reads MNHEY; CDR2 reads SVGEGT. There are 15 residues in the CDR3. The germline V and J ends were trimmed by 0 bases and 1 base, with 9 bases remaining between them. The CDR3 reads CASSYSPLLQETQYF. CDR3 nucleotide sequence: TGTGCCAGCAGTTACTCTCCACTCCTCCAAGAGACCCAGTACTTC.

V gene TRBV7-2 combines with J gene TRBJ1-5, with a possible D match to TRBD1 (6 bases). The CDR3 is 13 residues long. The V and J ends lost 4 bases and 5 bases respectively, with 9 bases between them. Germline lookup yields CDR1 SGHTA and CDR2 FQGNSA. The CDR3 region has the DNA TGTGCCAGCAGCTCACAGGGTTATCAGCCCCAGCATTTT. Translation gives CASSSQGYQPQHF.

The chain combines TRBV6-6 with TRBJ2-1; TRBD2 matches 13 bases. There are 16 residues in the CDR3. Germline assignment: CDR1 MNHNY and CDR2 SVGAGI (reference sequence). V shed 2 bases and J 8 bases; nucleotides not matched to a gene: 6. CDR3 protein: CASSYQLAGGLDEQFF. The CDR3 DNA is TGTGCCAGCAGTTACCAACTAGCGGGGGGGCTTGATGAGCAGTTCTTC.

The chain employs TRBV18 and TRBJ2-1; 11 bases map to TRBD2. This CDR3 is built from 16 residues. V was pared by 4 bases and J by 3 bases, with 5 bases of the junction left unmatched. Germline V lookup: CDR1 KGHSH, CDR2 LQKENI. CDR3 nucleotide sequence: TGTGCCAGCTCACTTCTTAGCGGGGGGGGCTACAATGAGCAGTTCTTC. Its translation is CASSLLSGGGYNEQFF. Filled out from reference TRBV18 and TRBJ2-1, the complete variable domain reads NAGVMQNPRHLVRRRGQEARLRCSPMKGHSHVYWYRQLPEEGLKFMVYLQKENIIDESGMPKERFSAEFPKEGPSILRIQQVVRGDSAAYFCASSLLSGGGYNEQFFGPGTRLTVL.

This clone was counted a few times. The rearrangement uses TRBV5-1 and TRBJ2-1, with D possibly matching TRBD2 (6 bases). The CDR3 contains 12 residues. Germline values: CDR1 SGHRS, CDR2 YFSETQ. Trimming removed 2 bases at V and 14 bases at J, with 14 bases between. DNA for the CDR3: TGCGCCAGCAGCTTTTTCATCCGGAGGGAGTTCTTC. Its protein product is CASSFFIRREFF.

The chain combines TRBV18 with TRBJ1-4; TRBD1 agrees at 9 bases. Germline trimming cut 6 bases from V and 1 base from J; bases unmatched to any gene: 6. The CDR3 is 16 amino acids. Germline V lookup: CDR1 KGHSH, CDR2 LQKENI. DNA of the CDR3: TGTGCCAGCTCTCCTATGACAGGGGGAACTAATGAAAAACTGTTTTTT. Translating it yields CASSPMTGGTNEKLFF.

About this clone: The sample carries other DNA sequences with the same CDR3. The CDR3 loop reads CASSMAGSGNTIYF. The CDR3 DNA follows: TGTGCCAGTAGTATGGCAGGGTCTGGAAACACCATATATTTT. The rearrangement links TRBV19 to TRBJ1-3; a possible D gene is TRBD1 (5 bases). With 3 bases removed from V and 1 base from J, the gap between germline ends came to 7 bases. The CDR3 loop spans 14 amino acids. The germline CDR1 and CDR2 sequences are LNHDA and SQIVND (reference sequence). Full variable domain (rest looked up from reference TRBV19 and TRBJ1-3): DGGITQSPKYLFRKEGQNVTLSCEQNLNHDAMYWYRQDPGQGLRLIYYSQIVNDFQKGDIAEGYSVSREKKESFPLTVTSAQKNPTAFYLCASSMAGSGNTIYFGEGSWLTVV.